This paragraph reports one T cell receptor (beta chain). Sequencing used immunoSEQ multiplex PCR; TCRdb keeps in-frame clones, though not all of them. Of approximately 84,000 clones in the sample, around 82% were seen once. These data belong to a study of control samples from healthy donors and cancer patients. V was cut by 1 base and J by 6 bases, with 15 bases left in between. In germline, CDR1 is KGHSH, CDR2 LQKENI. The CDR3 is 15 residues long. This sequence originates from a woman aged 55-69 years in good health. The chain joins TRBV18 to TRBJ1-1; TRBD1 is a possible D gene (5 bases). The sample taken for sequencing was blood. CDR3 in amino acids: CASSPLRGDGAEAFF. CDR3 DNA sequence: TGTGCCAGCTCACCACTACGGGGGGATGGGGCTGAAGCTTTCTTT.